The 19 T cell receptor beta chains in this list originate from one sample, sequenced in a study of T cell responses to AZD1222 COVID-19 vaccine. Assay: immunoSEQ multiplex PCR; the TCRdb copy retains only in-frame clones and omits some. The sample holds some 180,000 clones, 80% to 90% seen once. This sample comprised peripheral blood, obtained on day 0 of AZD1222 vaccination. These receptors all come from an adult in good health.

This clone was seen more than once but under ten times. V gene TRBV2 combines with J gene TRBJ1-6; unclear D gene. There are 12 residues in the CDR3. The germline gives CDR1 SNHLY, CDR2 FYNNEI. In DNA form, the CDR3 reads TGTGCTAGTACCTTGCGGAATTCACCCCTCCACTTT. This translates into CASTLRNSPLHF. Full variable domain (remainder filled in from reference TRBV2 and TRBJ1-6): EPEVTQTPSHQVTQMGQEVILRCVPISNHLYFYWYRQILGQKVEFLVSFYNNEISEKSEIFDDQFSVERPDGSNFTLKIRSTKLEDSAMYFCASTLRNSPLHFGNGTRLTVT.

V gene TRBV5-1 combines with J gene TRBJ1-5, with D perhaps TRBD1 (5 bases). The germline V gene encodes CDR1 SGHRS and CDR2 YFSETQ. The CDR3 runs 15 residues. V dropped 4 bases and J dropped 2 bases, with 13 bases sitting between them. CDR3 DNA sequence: TGCGCCAGCAGCCCTCAAGGGGTCGGCAATCAGCCCCAGCATTTT. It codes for CASSPQGVGNQPQHF.

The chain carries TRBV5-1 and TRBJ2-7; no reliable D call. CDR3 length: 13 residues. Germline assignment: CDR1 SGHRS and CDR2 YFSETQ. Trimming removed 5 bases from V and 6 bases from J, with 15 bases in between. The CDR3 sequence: CASSLTRQGEQYF. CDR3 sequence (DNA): TGCGCCAGCAGTCTCACTCGCCAAGGCGAGCAGTACTTC.

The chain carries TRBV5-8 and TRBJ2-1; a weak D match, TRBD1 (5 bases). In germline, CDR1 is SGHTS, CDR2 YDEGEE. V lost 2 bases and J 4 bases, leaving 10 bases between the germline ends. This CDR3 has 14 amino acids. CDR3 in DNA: TGTGCCAGCAGCTTCTATAAGGGGTACAATGAGCAGTTCTTC. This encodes CASSFYKGYNEQFF.

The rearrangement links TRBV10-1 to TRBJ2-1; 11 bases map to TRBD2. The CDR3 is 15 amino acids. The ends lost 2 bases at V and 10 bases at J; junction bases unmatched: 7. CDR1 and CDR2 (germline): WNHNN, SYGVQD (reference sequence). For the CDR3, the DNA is TGCGCCAGCAGTGAGATAGCGGGAGGGCCATCCGAGCAGTTCTTC. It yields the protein CASSEIAGGPSEQFF.

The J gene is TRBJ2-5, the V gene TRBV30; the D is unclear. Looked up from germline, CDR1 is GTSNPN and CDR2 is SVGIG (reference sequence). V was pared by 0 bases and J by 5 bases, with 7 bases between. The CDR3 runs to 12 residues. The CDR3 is CAWSVGRETQYF. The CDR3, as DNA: TGTGCCTGGAGTGTGGGTCGGGAGACCCAGTACTTC.

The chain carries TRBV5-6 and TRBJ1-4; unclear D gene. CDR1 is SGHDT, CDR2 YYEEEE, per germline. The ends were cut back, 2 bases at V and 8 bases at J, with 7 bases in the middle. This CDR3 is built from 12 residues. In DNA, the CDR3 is TGTGCCAGCAGCTTAGGTGGGGAAAAACTGTTTTTT. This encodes CASSLGGEKLFF.

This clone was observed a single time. DNA for the CDR3: TGCGCCAGCAGCAACTCAGCGGGAGGGGCCAAAAACATTCAGTACTTC. It translates to CASSNSAGGAKNIQYF. The V and J genes are TRBV5-1 and TRBJ2-4; 10 bases fit TRBD2. The trim removed 4 bases at V and 1 base at J, leaving 5 bases unmatched. Germline assignment: CDR1 SGHRS and CDR2 YFSETQ. The CDR3 has 16 residues.

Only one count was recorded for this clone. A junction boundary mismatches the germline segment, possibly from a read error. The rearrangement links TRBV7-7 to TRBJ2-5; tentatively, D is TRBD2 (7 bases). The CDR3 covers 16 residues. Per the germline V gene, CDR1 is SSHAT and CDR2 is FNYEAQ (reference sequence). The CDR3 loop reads CASSLLGGGRQETQYF. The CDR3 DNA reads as TGTGCTAGCAGCTTATTGGGAGGGGGACGGCAAGAGACCCAGTACTTC.

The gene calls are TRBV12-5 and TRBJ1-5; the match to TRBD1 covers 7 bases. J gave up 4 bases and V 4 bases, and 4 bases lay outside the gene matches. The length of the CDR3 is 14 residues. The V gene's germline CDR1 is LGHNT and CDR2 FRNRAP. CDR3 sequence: CASGSTGLNQPQHF. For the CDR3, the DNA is TGTGCTAGTGGTTCGACAGGGCTAAATCAGCCCCAGCATTTT.

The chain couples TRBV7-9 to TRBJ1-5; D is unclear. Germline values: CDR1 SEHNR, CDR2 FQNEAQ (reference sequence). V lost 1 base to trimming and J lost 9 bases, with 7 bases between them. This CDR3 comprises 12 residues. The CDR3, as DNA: TGTGCCAGCAGCTTAGGGCACAGGCCCCAGCATTTT. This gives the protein CASSLGHRPQHF.

The CDR3 here is CASSLVAPTGGEPQHF. The CDR3 bases are TGTGCCAGCAGCTTAGTAGCACCGACAGGGGGCGAACCCCAGCATTTT. V and J are TRBV7-2 and TRBJ1-5; 10 positions agree with TRBD1. Germline loops: CDR1 SGHTA, CDR2 FQGNSA. CDR3 length: 16 amino acids. J lost 10 bases, V lost 1 base, and 10 bases had no gene match. Looking up the rest from reference TRBV7-2 and TRBJ1-5 gives the full variable domain: GAGVSQSPSNKVTEKGKDVELRCDPISGHTALYWYRQSLGQGLEFLIYFQGNSAPDKSGLPSDRFSAERTGGSVSTLTIQRTQQEDSAVYLCASSLVAPTGGEPQHFGDGTRLSIL.

CDR3 bases: TGTGCCAGCAGCCCCGGGGGGGGGTTCTCCTACGAGCAGTACTTC. This sequence encodes CASSPGGGFSYEQYF. This chain uses TRBV9 with TRBJ2-7; 8 bases fit TRBD2. CDR1 SGDLS and CDR2 YYNGEE come from the germline V gene. With 4 bases clipped from V and 0 bases from J, the junction kept 6 bases outside the gene matches. CDR3 size: 15 residues. The full variable domain, in which reference TRBV9 and TRBJ2-7 provide the parts outside the CDR3, is DSGVTQTPKHLITATGQRVTLRCSPRSGDLSVYWYQQSLDQGLQFLIQYYNGEERAKGNILERFSAQQFPDLHSELNLSSLELGDSALYFCASSPGGGFSYEQYFGPGTRLTVT.

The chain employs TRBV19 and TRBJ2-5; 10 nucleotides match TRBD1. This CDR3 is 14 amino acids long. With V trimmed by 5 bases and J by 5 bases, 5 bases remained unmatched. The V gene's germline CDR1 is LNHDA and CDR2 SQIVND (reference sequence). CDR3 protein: CASSATGGVETQYF. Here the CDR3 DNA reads TGTGCCAGTAGTGCGACAGGGGGCGTCGAGACCCAGTACTTC.

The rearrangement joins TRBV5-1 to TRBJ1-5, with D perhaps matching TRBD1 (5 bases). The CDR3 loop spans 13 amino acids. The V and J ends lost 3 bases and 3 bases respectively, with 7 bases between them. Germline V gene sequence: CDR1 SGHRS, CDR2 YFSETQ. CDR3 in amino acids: CASSSGPNQPQHF. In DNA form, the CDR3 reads TGCGCCAGCAGCTCAGGGCCCAATCAGCCCCAGCATTTT.

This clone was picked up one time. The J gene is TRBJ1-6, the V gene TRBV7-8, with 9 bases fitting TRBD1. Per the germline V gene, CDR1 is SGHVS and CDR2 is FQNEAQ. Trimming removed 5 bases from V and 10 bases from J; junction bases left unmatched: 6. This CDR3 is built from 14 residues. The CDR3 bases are TGTGCCAGCAGCCAACGACAGGGGGTGTCACCCCTCCACTTT. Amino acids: CASSQRQGVSPLHF.

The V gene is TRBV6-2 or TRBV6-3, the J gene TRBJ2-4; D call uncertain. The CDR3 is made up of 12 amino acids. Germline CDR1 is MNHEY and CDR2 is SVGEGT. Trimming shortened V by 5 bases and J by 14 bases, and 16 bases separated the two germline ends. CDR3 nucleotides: TGTGCCAGCAGTAAGGACGATCTAGTTAAGTACTTC. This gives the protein CASSKDDLVKYF.

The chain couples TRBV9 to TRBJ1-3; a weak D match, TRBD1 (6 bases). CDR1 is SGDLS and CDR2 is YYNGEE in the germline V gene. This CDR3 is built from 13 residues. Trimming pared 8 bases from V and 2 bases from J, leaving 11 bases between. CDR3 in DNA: TGTGCCAGTACAGGGAGTCCTGGAAACACCATATATTTT. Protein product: CASTGSPGNTIYF. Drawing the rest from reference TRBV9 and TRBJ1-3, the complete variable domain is DSGVTQTPKHLITATGQRVTLRCSPRSGDLSVYWYQQSLDQGLQFLIQYYNGEERAKGNILERFSAQQFPDLHSELNLSSLELGDSALYFCASTGSPGNTIYFGEGSWLTVV.

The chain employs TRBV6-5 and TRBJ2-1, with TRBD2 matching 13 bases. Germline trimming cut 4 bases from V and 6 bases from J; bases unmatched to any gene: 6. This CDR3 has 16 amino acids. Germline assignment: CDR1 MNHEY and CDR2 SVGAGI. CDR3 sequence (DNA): TGTGCCAGCAGTTTAACTAGCGGGAGGGGTGTCAATGAGCAGTTCTTC. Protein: CASSLTSGRGVNEQFF.